This T cell receptor beta chain was sequenced during a study of blood T cells in healthy people across ages. Germline values: CDR1 LGHDT, CDR2 YNNKEL (reference sequence). This CDR3 has 14 amino acids. Trimming shortened V by 4 bases and J by 3 bases, and 12 bases separated the two germline ends. Sample-barcoded 5' priming and a J-beta primer mix drove a second PCR of about 6 to 12 cycles. TCRdb independently ran MiXCR on the 5' RACE reads; one entry per CDR3 protein. The sample shows 550,000 to 800,000 distinct CDR3 sequences, roughly 32% of them seen only once. The chain uses TRBV3-1 and TRBJ1-2; tentatively, D is TRBD1 (5 bases). The origin of this receptor is an elderly woman in good health. Sequencing input: blood. CDR3 in DNA: TGTGCCAGCAGCCTGCGGGGGGTGGACTATGGCTACACCTTC. Protein sequence: CASSLRGVDYGYTF.